These T cell receptor beta chains were read from a single sample in a study of OX40 agonist ivuxolimab in advanced cancers. TCRdb's table, derived via immunoSEQ multiplex PCR, lists solely in-frame clones and lacks some. Altogether fewer than 35,000 clones are present, about three quarters being singletons, with the ten largest covering around 25%. The material sequenced was CD4+ or CD8+ T cells sorted from blood, taken in a trial of the OX40 agonist ivuxolimab. The source is an adult with an advanced solid tumor such as melanoma, head and neck, liver or kidney cancer. Both conserved end residues are part of each CDR3. Each record gives: clone size, J gene, D gene, V gene, CDR3 protein, CDR3 DNA. A D gene is named only where the DNA matches it firmly. Some rows have no size entry. The others give once, few or many, or a class for an expanded clone.

>.|TRBJ1-5|.|TRBV23-1
CAAVNKGGLNQPQHF
TGCGCAGCAGTCAATAAGGGGGGATTGAATCAGCCCCAGCATTTT
>.|TRBJ2-2|.|TRBV9
CASSPSRNTGELFF
TGTGCCAGCAGCCCTAGTAGGAACACCGGGGAGCTGTTTTTT
>.|TRBJ1-2|.|TRBV4-1
CASSQALWVNYGYTF
TGCGCCAGCAGCCAAGCGCTATGGGTTAACTATGGCTACACCTTC
>few|TRBJ2-5|.|TRBV30
CAWSIGETQYF
TGTGCCTGGAGTATTGGAGAGACCCAGTACTTC
>.|TRBJ2-7|.|TRBV7-7
CASSASYEQYF
TGTGCTAGCAGCGCGTCCTACGAGCAGTACTTC
>.|TRBJ1-6|.|TRBV4-1
CASSLRQNLYNSPLHF
TGCGCCAGCAGCCTGCGACAGAACCTCTATAATTCACCCCTCCACTTT
>.|TRBJ2-7|.|TRBV11-2
CASSWSRVVAYEQYF
TGTGCCAGCAGCTGGTCCCGGGTGGTGGCCTACGAGCAGTACTTC
>.|TRBJ1-6|.|TRBV7-9
CASSLLYNSPLHF
TGTGCCAGCAGCCTGCTCTATAATTCACCCCTCCACTTT
>.|TRBJ1-1|.|TRBV30
CAWSKGVNTEAFF
TGTGCCTGGAGTAAAGGGGTGAACACTGAAGCTTTCTTT
>.|TRBJ2-3|.|TRBV7-2
CASSKRQSTSTDTQYF
TGTGCCAGCAGCAAGAGACAGTCCACTAGCACAGATACGCAGTATTTT
>.|TRBJ1-6|TRBD1|TRBV6-6
CASRRRGIGSPLHF
TGTGCCAGCAGGCGCAGGGGGATCGGGTCACCCCTCCACTTT
>.|TRBJ2-3|TRBD1|TRBV7-9
CASSEKTGQGTDTQYF
TGTGCCAGCAGCGAAAAGACGGGACAGGGCACAGATACGCAGTATTTT
>.|TRBJ2-5|.|TRBV9
CASSVDQGSETQYF
TGTGCCAGCAGCGTAGATCAAGGGAGCGAGACCCAGTACTTC
>.|TRBJ2-2|.|TRBV5-1
CASSLEASQPRFGGGELFF
TGCGCCAGCAGCTTGGAGGCCAGCCAACCGCGATTCGGTGGCGGGGAGCTGTTTTTT
>few|TRBJ2-7|.|TRBV28
CATNRGLPYEQYF
TGTGCCACGAACAGGGGACTACCCTACGAGCAGTACTTC
>.|TRBJ1-1|TRBD1|TRBV19
CASSMDRVREGNTEAFF
TGTGCCAGTAGTATGGACAGGGTAAGAGAGGGGAACACTGAAGCTTTCTTT
>few|TRBJ2-5|TRBD1|TRBV9
CASSVGTGGAETQYF
TGTGCCAGCAGCGTAGGGACAGGGGGCGCCGAGACCCAGTACTTC
>.|TRBJ2-7|.|TRBV29-1
CSVESSYEQYF
TGCAGCGTTGAATCCAGCTACGAGCAGTACTTC
>.|TRBJ1-2|TRBD1|TRBV9
CASSAYRQGTGYGYTF
TGTGCCAGCAGCGCCTACAGACAGGGGACAGGGTATGGCTACACCTTC
>once|TRBJ2-5|TRBD2|TRBV5-1
CASSLDLAGGLETQYF
TGCGCCAGCAGCTTGGACCTAGCGGGGGGTTTAGAGACCCAGTACTTC
>.|TRBJ2-3|.|TRBV15
CATSSGGLNTDTQYF
TGTGCCACCAGCAGCGGCGGTCTTAACACAGATACGCAGTATTTT
>.|TRBJ2-1|.|TRBV7-2
CASSLAGLAYNEQFF
TGTGCCAGCAGCTTAGCGGGCTTAGCCTACAATGAGCAGTTCTTC
>.|TRBJ1-6|.|TRBV6-5
CASSSLGGGDNSPLHF
TGTGCCAGCAGTTCCCTCGGGGGGGGCGATAATTCACCCCTCCACTTT
>.|TRBJ1-1|.|TRBV6-6
CASSYSRGATEAFF
TGTGCCAGCAGTTACTCTCGAGGTGCCACTGAAGCTTTCTTT
>.|TRBJ1-1|.|TRBV4-2
CASSQDRGSDQAFF
TGTGCCAGCAGCCAAGACAGGGGTTCGGACCAAGCTTTCTTT
>.|TRBJ2-7|TRBD1|TRBV5-8
CASSLGVGTGALYEQYF
TGTGCCAGCAGCCTGGGAGTGGGGACAGGGGCCCTCTACGAGCAGTACTTC
>.|TRBJ2-6|.|TRBV30
CAWSVPGRAVNSGANVLTF
TGTGCCTGGAGTGTACCGGGCAGGGCAGTTAACTCTGGGGCCAACGTCCTGACTTTC